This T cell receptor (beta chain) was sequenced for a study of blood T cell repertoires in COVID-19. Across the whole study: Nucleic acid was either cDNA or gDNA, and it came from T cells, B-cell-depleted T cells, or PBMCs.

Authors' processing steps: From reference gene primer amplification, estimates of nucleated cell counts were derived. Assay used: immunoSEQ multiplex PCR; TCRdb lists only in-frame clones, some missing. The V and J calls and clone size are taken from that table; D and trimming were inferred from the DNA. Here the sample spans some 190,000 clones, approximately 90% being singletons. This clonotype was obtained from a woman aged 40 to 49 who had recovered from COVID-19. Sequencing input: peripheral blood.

This CDR3 is CASSPFSGSPYEQYF. CDR3 nucleotide sequence: TGCGCCAGCAGTCCCTTTTCGGGATCCCCCTACGAGCAGTACTTC. The chain links TRBV23-1 to TRBJ2-7; TRBD2 is a possible D gene (5 bases). TRBV23-1 is an ORF, and what it does is uncertain. Trimming cost V 4 bases and J 2 bases, with 15 bases left between them. CDR3 length: 15 amino acids.